This T cell receptor (beta chain) was recovered during a study of T cell repertoires in cytomegalovirus infection. Study-level information: A matching HLA type, together with CMV infection, was signaled by public TCR beta signatures.

Trimming left V 6 bases short and J 1 base short, with 12 bases between. The CDR3 contains 14 residues. In germline, CDR1 is MNHEY, CDR2 SVGEGT. TCRdb fed the reads into MiXCR, producing one record per CDR3 protein. The sample yields about 920,000 distinct CDR3 sequences, about 33% seen once. Comment on this clonotype: Its antigen remains unidentified.

Overall study findings and caveats: HLA-C-restricted TCR beta clonotypes specific for CMV led the ex vivo response. Identification of carriers of CMV plus the relevant HLA was achieved through cumulative public TCR beta family frequency.

The receptor was isolated from a human donor in good health (CMV status not recorded). Some clones in this sample may be carry-over from other donors' samples. The gene calls are TRBV6-2 or TRBV6-3 and TRBJ1-1; D not certain. The sample consisted of cultured CD8+ T cells from PBMCs, taken from culture after CMV antigen stimulation. The CDR3 loop reads CASRVGRANTEAFF. The CDR3 DNA sequence: TGTGCCAGCAGAGTTGGAAGGGCGAACACTGAAGCTTTCTTT.